The 29 T cell receptor beta chains in this list originate from one sample, sequenced in a study of cytomegalovirus exposure and HLA in healthy donors. 13 Jbeta primers and 60 Vbeta primers were used for the PCR. The assay was immunoSEQ multiplex PCR, and TCRdb's table has in-frame clones only and misses some. The sample holds approximately 150,000 clones. What was sequenced was PBMCs. The receptors here all came from a woman aged 40 to 50 in good health and CMV-seronegative.

The V gene is TRBV7-2, the J gene TRBJ1-2; possibly TRBD1 for D (6 bases). Germline V gene lookup returns CDR1 SGHTA and CDR2 FQGNSA. The CDR3 totals 14 residues. The germline V and J ends were trimmed by 3 bases and 7 bases, with 15 bases remaining between them. The chain's CDR3 is CASSFSRGEGGYTF. The CDR3 nucleotides read TGTGCCAGCAGCTTTAGCAGGGGCGAAGGTGGCTACACCTTC.

V gene TRBV5-1 combines with J gene TRBJ2-5; TRBD1 aligns across 8 bases. Unmatched junction bases numbered 8, after V lost 2 bases and J lost 5 bases. The CDR3 is 15 residues long. Germline loops: CDR1 SGHRS, CDR2 YFSETQ. CDR3: CASSLVGRGLETQYF. CDR3 DNA: TGCGCCAGCAGCTTAGTGGGCAGGGGGCTTGAGACCCAGTACTTC.

This chain joins TRBV7-9 and TRBJ1-3; the match to TRBD1 covers 10 bases. Germline CDR1 reads SEHNR; CDR2 reads FQNEAQ (reference sequence). V trimming: 5 bases; J trimming: 8 bases; junction bases outside the gene matches: 6. The CDR3 covers 14 residues. CDR3 sequence reads: CASSRQGAPDTIYF. Here the CDR3 DNA reads TGTGCCAGCAGCCGACAGGGGGCACCGGACACCATATATTTT.

The rearrangement uses TRBV7-3 and TRBJ2-1, with a weak D call TRBD2 (6 bases). The ends were cut back, 7 bases at V and 0 bases at J, with 13 bases in the middle. Germline lookup yields CDR1 SGHTA and CDR2 FQGTGA. There are 15 residues in the CDR3. CDR3 nucleotides: TGTGCCAGCAACCCGGGACTGGGCTCCTACAATGAGCAGTTCTTC. It specifies CASNPGLGSYNEQFF.

The chain couples TRBV6-6 to TRBJ2-5, with unresolved D. Germline V gives CDR1 MNHNY, CDR2 SVGAGI (reference sequence). Trimming took 4 bases from V and 5 from J, leaving 11 bases between them. The CDR3 consists of 13 residues. CDR3: CASSSLGSETQYF. For the CDR3, the DNA is TGTGCCAGCAGTTCCCTAGGTAGTGAGACCCAGTACTTC.

This chain joins TRBV7-2 and TRBJ1-2; possible D gene TRBD1, 6 bases. This CDR3 has 15 amino acids. Germline V lookup: CDR1 SGHTA, CDR2 FQGNSA. Trimming shortened V by 5 bases and J by 3 bases, and 16 bases separated the two germline ends. Here the CDR3 reads CASSGYRELDYGYTF. Written as DNA, the CDR3 is TGTGCCAGCAGCGGCTACAGGGAATTAGACTATGGCTACACCTTC.

The chain carries TRBV7-8 and TRBJ2-5, with TRBD2 as a possible D gene (6 bases). Germline loops: CDR1 SGHVS, CDR2 FQNEAQ. The CDR3 extends over 17 amino acids. V dropped 5 bases and J dropped 2 bases, with 21 bases sitting between them. CDR3 nucleotide sequence: TGTGCCAGCAGCCAAGGGTCTGGCGCGGGGATACAAGAGACCCAGTACTTC. Translation gives CASSQGSGAGIQETQYF.

V is TRBV18 and J is TRBJ1-5; D is undetermined. Germline CDR1 is KGHSH and CDR2 is LQKENI. V dropped 2 bases and J dropped 0 bases, with 11 bases sitting between them. The CDR3 has 16 residues. CDR3 region: CASSPSSFYSNQPQHF. The CDR3 DNA sequence: TGTGCCAGCTCACCATCGAGCTTTTATAGCAATCAGCCCCAGCATTTT. Supplemented by reference TRBV18 and TRBJ1-5, the full variable domain reads NAGVMQNPRHLVRRRGQEARLRCSPMKGHSHVYWYRQLPEEGLKFMVYLQKENIIDESGMPKERFSAEFPKEGPSILRIQQVVRGDSAAYFCASSPSSFYSNQPQHFGDGTRLSIL.

The chain combines TRBV7-9 with TRBJ1-3; D is uncertain. Germline V gene lookup returns CDR1 SEHNR and CDR2 FQNEAQ (reference sequence). There are 14 residues in the CDR3. The V and J ends lost 5 bases and 0 bases respectively, with 8 bases between them. The CDR3 region has the DNA TGTGCCAGCAGCCTCCGGAGCTCTGGAAACACCATATATTTT. This encodes CASSLRSSGNTIYF.

The genes are TRBV6-1 and TRBJ1-2, with 7 bases aligning to TRBD1. The CDR3 spans 18 residues. Losses at the gene ends were 4 bases for V and 4 bases for J; bases not matched to a gene: 18. CDR1 and CDR2 from the germline V gene are MNHNS and SASEGT. The CDR3 region has the DNA TGTGCCAGCAGTGCCAATCGGGCCCGGGACAGACTCTTCTATGGCTACACCTTC. It encodes CASSANRARDRLFYGYTF.

The rearrangement links TRBV7-9 to TRBJ1-3; D not resolved. The V and J ends lost 5 bases and 8 bases respectively, with 10 bases between them. The CDR3 length is 12 residues. Germline V CDR1 and CDR2: SEHNR, FQNEAQ (reference sequence). The CDR3 nucleotides read TGTGCCAGCAGCCCCGGAGGAGACACCATATATTTT. Translation gives CASSPGGDTIYF.

The CDR3 nucleotides are TGTGCCAGCAGCCCGGGGGGCACTGAAGCTTTCTTT. It is translated as CASSPGGTEAFF. The genes are TRBV7-9 and TRBJ1-1; D possibly corresponds to TRBD1 (5 bases). This CDR3 has 12 amino acids. Per the germline V gene, CDR1 is SEHNR and CDR2 is FQNEAQ (reference sequence). V lost 5 bases, J lost 4 bases, and 8 bases lay in between.

The chain employs TRBV2 and TRBJ1-1; 8 nucleotides line up with TRBD1. CDR1 and CDR2 (germline): SNHLY, FYNNEI. V trimming: 6 bases; J trimming: 1 base; junction bases outside the gene matches: 7. This CDR3 is built from 15 residues. CDR3 sequence (DNA): TGTGCCAGCAGGAGCCCCGGACAGGGGAACACTGAAGCTTTCTTT. It codes for CASRSPGQGNTEAFF.

The chain carries TRBV10-1 and TRBJ1-2; tentatively, D is TRBD1 (5 bases). V was pared by 5 bases and J by 1 base, with 11 bases between. CDR3 length equals 14 residues. From germline, CDR1 is WNHNN and CDR2 SYGVQD (reference sequence). CDR3 loop: CASSLSTDNYGYTF. In nucleotides, the CDR3 is TGCGCCAGCAGTTTATCGACAGATAACTATGGCTACACCTTC.

The chain joins TRBV28 to TRBJ1-1, with no clear D. V shed 5 bases and J shed 4 bases, with 14 bases lying between them. Germline V CDR1 and CDR2: MDHEN, SYDVKM. This CDR3 is 14 amino acids long. The CDR3 spells CASSPSTRSTEAFF. The CDR3 DNA reads as TGTGCCAGCAGTCCTTCCACGAGGAGCACTGAAGCTTTCTTT.

CDR3 sequence reads: CASMTTDSPLHF. In DNA, the CDR3 is TGTGCCAGCATGACTACGGATTCACCCCTCCACTTT. This chain links TRBV6-6 with TRBJ1-6, with D unresolved. This CDR3 has 12 amino acids. V was shortened by 7 bases and J by 8 bases, with 9 bases between the two germline ends. Germline assignment: CDR1 MNHNY and CDR2 SVGAGI (reference sequence).

This chain connects TRBV10-3 to TRBJ2-3; D unclear. Germline V gives CDR1 ENHRY, CDR2 SYGVKD. This CDR3 has 14 amino acids. V lost 1 base to trimming and J lost 1 base, with 6 bases between them. The CDR3 coding sequence is TGTGCCATCAGTGAGTTGAGCGGCACAGATACGCAGTATTTT. It codes for CAISELSGTDTQYF.

The rearrangement joins TRBV25-1 to TRBJ1-2, with D uncertain. Germline V lookup: CDR1 MGHDK, CDR2 SYGVNS. The ends were cut back, 6 bases at V and 2 bases at J, with 16 bases in the middle. This CDR3 is 15 amino acids long. The CDR3 loop reads CASSGASGSNYGYTF. CDR3 nucleotides: TGTGCCAGCAGCGGAGCGTCGGGGTCCAACTATGGCTACACCTTC.

V gene TRBV6-5 combines with J gene TRBJ2-7, with D perhaps TRBD1 (7 bases). V dropped 3 bases and J dropped 1 base, with 13 bases sitting between them. CDR1 MNHEY and CDR2 SVGAGI come from the germline V gene. The length of the CDR3 is 15 residues. In DNA form, the CDR3 reads TGTGCCAGCAGTTATGCTGCAGGGGGGTCCTACGAGCAGTACGTC. This gives the protein CASSYAAGGSYEQYV.

The CDR3, as DNA: TGTGCCAGCGGTAGATTTAATGAGTACTATGGCTACACCTTC. It codes for CASGRFNEYYGYTF. The chain has TRBV28 and TRBJ1-2; D ambiguous. The V and J ends lost 8 bases and 3 bases respectively, with 16 bases between them. In germline, CDR1 is MDHEN, CDR2 SYDVKM. CDR3 size: 14 residues.

This chain connects TRBV7-9 to TRBJ1-1; 9 bases fit TRBD1. This CDR3 is 16 amino acids long. Trimming cost V 4 bases and J 3 bases; bases outside gene matches: 9. Germline V gene lookup returns CDR1 SEHNR and CDR2 FQNEAQ (reference sequence). This CDR3 is CASSSWTGEVDTEAFF. As DNA, the CDR3 is TGTGCCAGCAGCTCTTGGACAGGGGAGGTGGACACTGAAGCTTTCTTT.

This chain uses TRBV7-3 with TRBJ2-1; 11 bases line up with TRBD2. The CDR3 has 14 amino acids. V was clipped by 3 bases and J by 9 bases; unmatched bases: 4. Germline CDR1 SGHTA, CDR2 FQGTGA. The CDR3 DNA sequence: TGTGCCAGCAGCTTTAGCGGGGGGGCAGGTGAGCAGTTCTTC. The encoded protein is CASSFSGGAGEQFF.

V is TRBV4-3 and J is TRBJ1-2, with 7 bases that match TRBD1. The CDR3 spans 16 residues. CDR1 LGHNA and CDR2 YSLEER come from the germline V gene. J was trimmed by 7 bases and V by 0 bases; bases with no gene match: 11. CDR3 nucleotides: TGCGCCAGCAGCCAAGATTCGGGACAGACTTTCGGTGGCTACACCTTC. Translating gives CASSQDSGQTFGGYTF.

The CDR3 nucleotides are TGTGCCAGCAGTGACAGGGGCGGTAACTATGGCTACACCTTC. It is translated as CASSDRGGNYGYTF. The chain combines TRBV6-6 with TRBJ1-2; 8 nucleotides line up with TRBD1. The CDR3 loop spans 14 amino acids. Trimming at V came to 5 bases and at J to 1 base, leaving 3 bases not matched to a gene. The germline gives CDR1 MNHNY, CDR2 SVGAGI (reference sequence).

In the case of this clone: Relative to the germline gene, one junction end is altered; a read error may explain this. Other DNA sequences in this specimen translate into the identical CDR3. The V call is TRBV7-9, the J call TRBJ1-1, with D possibly matching TRBD1 (6 bases). Germline-derived CDR1 and CDR2 are SEHNR and FQNEAQ (reference sequence). The CDR3 totals 13 residues. CDR3 nucleotide sequence: TGCGCCAGCGGACCTGGACAGTCCCATTTAGCTTTCTTT. Its protein is CASGPGQSHLAFF.

The chain combines TRBV7-2 with TRBJ1-2, with 12 bases aligning to TRBD1. CDR3 length equals 16 residues. Germline V CDR1 and CDR2: SGHTA, FQGNSA. The junction had 10 bases not matched to a gene; V was cut back by 4 bases and J by 7 bases. CDR3 amino acids: CASSSTSGTGGFGYTF. CDR3 nucleotides: TGTGCCAGCAGCTCTACGTCCGGGACAGGGGGCTTTGGCTACACCTTC.

The rearrangement uses TRBV7-8 and TRBJ2-7; TRBD1 is a possible D gene (6 bases). The germline V gene encodes CDR1 SGHVS and CDR2 FQNEAQ. Trimming removed 4 bases from V and 2 bases from J, with 9 bases in between. The CDR3 has 13 residues. This chain's CDR3 is CASSSGTPYEQYV. The CDR3 DNA sequence: TGTGCCAGCAGCTCCGGGACACCCTACGAGCAGTACGTC.

This chain links TRBV6-1 with TRBJ1-1; TRBD1 might be the D (6 bases). The CDR3 has 14 residues. V dropped 2 bases and J dropped 4 bases, with 11 bases sitting between them. Germline V gene sequence: CDR1 MNHNS, CDR2 SASEGT. CDR3 protein: CASSEWGRGTEAFF. The CDR3 DNA follows: TGTGCCAGCAGTGAATGGGGGCGCGGCACTGAAGCTTTCTTT.

The genes are TRBV7-2 and TRBJ2-7; 9 bases match TRBD2. After removal of 3 bases from V and 0 bases from J, the junction contained 15 bases not matched to a gene. The CDR3 covers 19 residues. The germline V gene encodes CDR1 SGHTA and CDR2 FQGNSA. CDR3 sequence reads: CASSFATSGGMKSSYEQYF. The CDR3 nucleotides are TGTGCCAGCAGCTTTGCAACAAGCGGGGGGATGAAAAGCTCCTACGAGCAGTACTTC.